A selection of T cell receptor beta chains follows, all from one sample in a study of Ad26.COV2.S vaccination and SARS-CoV-2 variants. Measured with immunoSEQ multiplex PCR; TCRdb has only the in-frame clones, and not every one. The sample includes around 300,000 clones, around 89% of them seen just once. Sequenced material: peripheral blood, taken in a trial of Ad26.COV2.S vaccine versus placebo. These receptors were taken from a person between 18 and 65 years old who received the Ad26.COV2.S COVID-19 vaccine or a placebo. The CDR3 runs from the conserved cysteine through the conserved F or W. The order of the fields is V gene, clone size, J gene, D gene, CDR3 protein, CDR3 DNA. A D gene is named only where the DNA matches it firmly. Not every row has a clone size; where given, it reads once, few, many or a size class.

v_call: TRBV18
clone_size: .
j_call: TRBJ1-1
d_call: .
cdr3_aa: CASSQMNTEAFF
cdr3_nt: TGTGCCAGCTCGCAGATGAACACTGAAGCTTTCTTT

v_call: TRBV19
clone_size: few
j_call: TRBJ2-1
d_call: TRBD1
cdr3_aa: CASSRRDSENEQFF
cdr3_nt: TGTGCCAGTAGTCGAAGGGACAGTGAGAATGAGCAGTTCTTC

v_call: TRBV5-4
clone_size: .
j_call: TRBJ2-3
d_call: TRBD1
cdr3_aa: CASSLDEGAVIGTDTQYF
cdr3_nt: TGTGCCAGCAGCTTGGACGAGGGGGCGGTTATCGGTACAGATACGCAGTATTTT

v_call: TRBV7-9
clone_size: .
j_call: TRBJ2-7
d_call: .
cdr3_aa: CASSQGSYEQYF
cdr3_nt: TGTGCCAGCAGCCAAGGGTCCTACGAGCAGTACTTC

v_call: TRBV28
clone_size: .
j_call: TRBJ2-7
d_call: TRBD2
cdr3_aa: CASSLPGAGVKYEQYF
cdr3_nt: TGTGCCAGCAGTCTCCCCGGGGCGGGAGTGAAGTACGAGCAGTACTTC

v_call: TRBV28
clone_size: .
j_call: TRBJ2-7
d_call: .
cdr3_aa: CASSLTVPYEQYF
cdr3_nt: TGTGCCAGCAGTTTAACGGTACCCTACGAGCAGTACTTC

v_call: TRBV30
clone_size: .
j_call: TRBJ2-1
d_call: .
cdr3_aa: CAWSRGGRYNEQFF
cdr3_nt: TGTGCCTGGAGTAGAGGCGGGCGTTACAATGAGCAGTTCTTC

v_call: TRBV29-1
clone_size: .
j_call: TRBJ2-3
d_call: .
cdr3_aa: CSVGQALTDTQYF
cdr3_nt: TGCAGCGTTGGGCAAGCCCTGACAGATACGCAGTATTTT

v_call: TRBV7-6
clone_size: .
j_call: TRBJ1-1
d_call: .
cdr3_aa: CASSSNRDTEAFF
cdr3_nt: TGTGCCAGCAGCTCGAACAGGGACACTGAAGCTTTCTTT

v_call: TRBV28
clone_size: .
j_call: TRBJ1-4
d_call: .
cdr3_aa: CASSLTAAAATNEKLFF
cdr3_nt: TGTGCCAGCAGTTTAACCGCGGCCGCCGCAACTAATGAAAAACTGTTTTTT

v_call: TRBV9
clone_size: .
j_call: TRBJ1-1
d_call: .
cdr3_aa: CASSVGVSGVAFF
cdr3_nt: TGTGCCAGCAGCGTAGGGGTATCGGGGGTGGCTTTCTTT

v_call: TRBV7-2
clone_size: .
j_call: TRBJ1-1
d_call: .
cdr3_aa: CASSLMMESTEAFF
cdr3_nt: TGTGCCAGCAGCTTAATGATGGAGAGCACTGAAGCTTTCTTT

v_call: TRBV18
clone_size: .
j_call: TRBJ1-2
d_call: .
cdr3_aa: CASSPSPGLGYGYTF
cdr3_nt: TGTGCCAGCTCACCCTCTCCAGGGTTGGGCTATGGCTACACCTTC

v_call: TRBV11-2
clone_size: .
j_call: TRBJ1-1
d_call: TRBD1
cdr3_aa: CASSTPHRGVNTEAFF
cdr3_nt: TGTGCCAGCAGCACCCCACACAGGGGTGTGAACACTGAAGCTTTCTTT

v_call: TRBV5-1
clone_size: .
j_call: TRBJ2-1
d_call: TRBD1
cdr3_aa: CASSLAGTGEQFF
cdr3_nt: TGCGCCAGCAGCTTGGCCGGGACAGGCGAGCAGTTCTTC

v_call: TRBV15
clone_size: once
j_call: TRBJ1-3
d_call: TRBD1
cdr3_aa: CATSRPGQEDTIYF
cdr3_nt: TGTGCCACCAGCAGACCTGGACAGGAGGACACCATATATTTT

v_call: TRBV28
clone_size: .
j_call: TRBJ2-7
d_call: .
cdr3_aa: CASSFNSGTTEQYF
cdr3_nt: TGTGCCAGCAGTTTTAACTCCGGGACAACCGAGCAGTACTTC

v_call: TRBV27
clone_size: .
j_call: TRBJ2-7
d_call: TRBD1
cdr3_aa: CASSPDRSYEQYF
cdr3_nt: TGTGCCAGCAGTCCGGACAGGAGCTACGAGCAGTACTTC

v_call: TRBV5-1
clone_size: .
j_call: TRBJ2-7
d_call: TRBD2
cdr3_aa: CASSLIGTSGYEQYF
cdr3_nt: TGCGCCAGCAGCTTAATCGGGACTAGCGGATACGAGCAGTACTTC

v_call: TRBV6-6
clone_size: .
j_call: TRBJ2-5
d_call: TRBD2
cdr3_aa: CASSYLKTSGQETQYF
cdr3_nt: TGTGCCAGCAGTTACCTAAAGACTAGCGGCCAAGAGACCCAGTACTTC

v_call: TRBV6-4
clone_size: .
j_call: TRBJ1-1
d_call: TRBD1
cdr3_aa: CASRSAGGTEAFF
cdr3_nt: TGTGCCAGCCGCAGCGCAGGGGGCACTGAAGCTTTCTTT

v_call: TRBV19
clone_size: .
j_call: TRBJ2-7
d_call: .
cdr3_aa: CASSIDLGQPYEQYF
cdr3_nt: TGTGCCAGTAGTATAGATTTAGGGCAGCCATACGAGCAGTACTTC

v_call: TRBV4-3
clone_size: .
j_call: TRBJ1-1
d_call: .
cdr3_aa: CASSQVVGLEDTEAFF
cdr3_nt: TGCGCCAGCAGCCAAGTGGTCGGTCTAGAGGACACTGAAGCTTTCTTT

v_call: TRBV14
clone_size: .
j_call: TRBJ2-5
d_call: .
cdr3_aa: CASSPPASGTVKETQYF
cdr3_nt: TGTGCCAGCAGCCCACCAGCGTCCGGGACGGTTAAAGAGACCCAGTACTTC

v_call: TRBV7-2
clone_size: once
j_call: TRBJ1-6
d_call: .
cdr3_aa: CASSLMGGVNSPLHF
cdr3_nt: TGTGCCAGCAGCTTAATGGGTGGTGTGAACTCACCCCTCCACTTT

v_call: TRBV11-3
clone_size: .
j_call: TRBJ2-3
d_call: TRBD1
cdr3_aa: CASSPRTGEDTQYF
cdr3_nt: TGTGCCAGCAGCCCCCGGACAGGGGAGGATACGCAGTATTTT

v_call: TRBV28
clone_size: .
j_call: TRBJ2-1
d_call: TRBD1
cdr3_aa: CASTGTGSYNEQFF
cdr3_nt: TGTGCCAGCACCGGGACAGGGTCCTACAATGAGCAGTTCTTC

v_call: TRBV5-1
clone_size: .
j_call: TRBJ2-1
d_call: TRBD2
cdr3_aa: CASSLEGRGDYNEQFF
cdr3_nt: TGCGCCAGCAGCTTGGAGGGGCGGGGGGATTACAATGAGCAGTTCTTC

v_call: TRBV4-1
clone_size: once
j_call: TRBJ1-1
d_call: .
cdr3_aa: CASSQVEGLNTEAFF
cdr3_nt: TGCGCCAGCAGCCAAGTAGAAGGATTGAACACTGAAGCTTTCTTT

v_call: TRBV28
clone_size: .
j_call: TRBJ1-5
d_call: .
cdr3_aa: CASSLPGGNNQPQHF
cdr3_nt: TGTGCCAGCAGTTTACCCGGGGGCAACAATCAGCCCCAGCATTTT

v_call: TRBV19
clone_size: .
j_call: TRBJ2-2
d_call: .
cdr3_aa: CASSGRDVGDTGELFF
cdr3_nt: TGTGCCAGTAGTGGCCGGGACGTAGGGGACACCGGGGAGCTGTTTTTT

v_call: TRBV4-3
clone_size: once
j_call: TRBJ2-2
d_call: .
cdr3_aa: CASSQEEANTGELFF
cdr3_nt: TGCGCCAGCAGCCAAGAAGAAGCGAACACCGGGGAGCTGTTTTTT

v_call: TRBV6-6
clone_size: .
j_call: TRBJ2-2
d_call: TRBD2
cdr3_aa: CASSPGLEVGELFF
cdr3_nt: TGTGCCAGCAGTCCGGGACTAGAAGTCGGGGAGCTGTTTTTT

v_call: TRBV4-1
clone_size: .
j_call: TRBJ1-1
d_call: .
cdr3_aa: CASSQVLWNTEAFF
cdr3_nt: TGCGCCAGCAGCCAAGTACTCTGGAACACTGAAGCTTTCTTT

v_call: TRBV19
clone_size: .
j_call: TRBJ1-5
d_call: .
cdr3_aa: CASTGTGYSNQPQHF
cdr3_nt: TGTGCCAGTACCGGGACGGGATATAGCAATCAGCCCCAGCATTTT

v_call: TRBV5-4
clone_size: .
j_call: TRBJ2-1
d_call: TRBD1
cdr3_aa: CASNRQGSYNEQFF
cdr3_nt: TGTGCCAGCAACCGACAGGGGTCCTACAATGAGCAGTTCTTC

v_call: TRBV7-8
clone_size: .
j_call: TRBJ2-7
d_call: TRBD1
cdr3_aa: CASSPPGQGAYEQYF
cdr3_nt: TGTGCCAGCAGCCCCCCGGGACAGGGGGCTTACGAGCAGTACTTC

v_call: TRBV11-2
clone_size: .
j_call: TRBJ2-7
d_call: TRBD2
cdr3_aa: CASSFGGSFYEQYF
cdr3_nt: TGTGCCAGCAGCTTTGGCGGGAGTTTCTACGAGCAGTACTTC

v_call: TRBV28
clone_size: .
j_call: TRBJ2-5
d_call: TRBD2
cdr3_aa: CATSAAGSETQYF
cdr3_nt: TGTGCCACCTCGGCAGCGGGGAGCGAGACCCAGTACTTC

v_call: TRBV19
clone_size: .
j_call: TRBJ1-3
d_call: .
cdr3_aa: CASSIRAGEGGNTIYF
cdr3_nt: TGTGCCAGTAGTATCAGGGCAGGGGAAGGTGGAAACACCATATATTTT

v_call: TRBV25-1
clone_size: .
j_call: TRBJ2-5
d_call: TRBD1
cdr3_aa: CASSEYGNGRGLWTQYF
cdr3_nt: TGTGCCAGCAGTGAATACGGCAATGGCAGGGGGTTATGGACCCAGTACTTC

v_call: TRBV4-1
clone_size: .
j_call: TRBJ1-5
d_call: TRBD1
cdr3_aa: CASSHELQGEVYSNQPQHF
cdr3_nt: TGCGCCAGCAGCCATGAACTTCAGGGGGAGGTTTATAGCAATCAGCCCCAGCATTTT

v_call: TRBV10-3
clone_size: .
j_call: TRBJ1-1
d_call: TRBD1
cdr3_aa: CAISPGQMNTEAFF
cdr3_nt: TGTGCCATCAGTCCGGGACAGATGAACACTGAAGCTTTCTTT

v_call: TRBV6-5
clone_size: .
j_call: TRBJ1-1
d_call: .
cdr3_aa: CASSYDRENTEAFF
cdr3_nt: TGTGCCAGCAGTTACGACAGAGAGAACACTGAAGCTTTCTTT